This record covers a single T cell receptor beta chain. Its matching antigen is unknown. The repertoire was sequenced with immunoSEQ multiplex PCR; TCRdb's copy has only in-frame clones and lacks some. The sample yields about 2 million clones, about 94% seen once. Per germline, CDR1 SEHNR and CDR2 FQNEAQ (reference sequence). The CDR3 is 16 amino acids. V gave up 2 bases and J gave up 5 bases; unmatched junction bases: 6. This specimen belongs to a study of shared clonotypes between healthy human individuals. Looking at the study overall: Three plates were used per donor for CD4 naive, three for CD4 memory, two for CD8 naive and one for CD8 memory. Findings of the study overall: Though the depth was large, rarefaction showed that sorted-subset sequencing was incomplete.

Naive-designated CD8 cells lacked CD45RO, were positively enriched for CCR7, and omitted terminally differentiated effector memory CD45RA+ cells. The sequence was obtained from a man aged 18 to 30 in good health. The V and J genes are TRBV7-9 and TRBJ2-7; TRBD2 matches at 13 bases. Sequenced material: naive CD8+ T cells sorted from blood. Here the CDR3 DNA reads TGTGCCAGCAGCTTACCCAGGACTAGCGGGAGCCACGAGCAGTACTTC. This encodes CASSLPRTSGSHEQYF.